Below, 17 T cell receptor beta chains from the same sample are listed, as sequenced in a study of cytomegalovirus exposure and HLA in healthy donors. Primers for the PCR totalled 60 Vbeta and 13 Jbeta. The data were produced by immunoSEQ multiplex PCR, yet TCRdb's version contains in-frame clones alone and is incomplete. The sample holds about 110,000 clones. The sequencing input was PBMCs. These receptor sequences come from a man between 40 and 49 years old in good health and CMV-seropositive.

This sequence joins TRBV19 and TRBJ2-7; no clear D. The CDR3 has 14 residues. V lost 1 base to trimming and J lost 2 bases, with 9 bases between them. Per the germline V gene, CDR1 is LNHDA and CDR2 is SQIVND (reference sequence). In DNA, the CDR3 is TGTGCCAGTAGTATAGGAGTCGAGGCCTACGAGCAGTACTTC. It encodes CASSIGVEAYEQYF.

V usage is TRBV5-6 and J usage is TRBJ2-3, with 11 bases matching TRBD2. V dropped 5 bases and J dropped 2; count of bases not matched to a gene: 7. Germline V lookup: CDR1 SGHDT, CDR2 YYEEEE. The CDR3 contains 16 residues. The CDR3: CASSKPGLAATDTQYF. The CDR3 DNA follows: TGTGCCAGCAGTAAACCGGGACTAGCGGCCACAGATACGCAGTATTTT.

The rearrangement links TRBV6-1 to TRBJ1-5, with D unclear. The CDR3 has 12 amino acids. Germline V gene lookup returns CDR1 MNHNS and CDR2 SASEGT. V was shortened by 4 bases and J by 6 bases, with 7 bases between the two germline ends. DNA for the CDR3: TGTGCCAGCAGTGCTCCCCCTCAGCCCCAGCATTTT. Protein product: CASSAPPQPQHF.

The rearrangement links TRBV7-9 to TRBJ2-1, with D tentatively TRBD2 (6 bases). Germline assignment: CDR1 SEHNR and CDR2 FQNEAQ (reference sequence). This CDR3 has 15 amino acids. The ends were cut back, 1 base at V and 10 bases at J, with 17 bases in the middle. The CDR3 coding sequence is TGTGCCAGCAGCTTAGGATCCGGGGGTATTAGGGAGCAGTTCTTC. Translated: CASSLGSGGIREQFF.

Remarks on this clone: Other DNA sequences within the sample encode an identical CDR3. This rearrangement joins TRBV4-1 to TRBJ2-2; D unclear. This CDR3 is built from 14 residues. The germline V gene has CDR1 MGHRA and CDR2 YSYEKL. Between the trimmed V and J ends, which lost 3 bases and 1 base, there was a span of 6 bases. This chain's CDR3 is CASSQAGNTGELFF. In DNA, the CDR3 is TGCGCCAGCAGCCAGGCTGGGAACACCGGGGAGCTGTTTTTT.

CDR3 DNA: TGTGCCAGCAGCTTACGTCTGGCGGGGACAGCTTTCTTT. Its translation is CASSLRLAGTAFF. This rearrangement joins TRBV11-1 to TRBJ1-1; D is perhaps TRBD1 (5 bases). The CDR3 runs to 13 residues. V dropped 2 bases and J dropped 10 bases, with 14 bases sitting between them. Germline V lookup: CDR1 SGHAT, CDR2 FQDESV (reference sequence). Full variable domain (remainder filled in from reference TRBV11-1 and TRBJ1-1): EAEVAQSPRYKITEKSQAVAFWCDPISGHATLYWYRQILGQGPELLVQFQDESVVDDSQLPKDRFSAERLKGVDSTLKIQPAELGDSAMYLCASSLRLAGTAFFGQGTRLTVV.

The J gene is TRBJ1-1, the V gene TRBV6-5; 7 bases are shared with TRBD1. This CDR3 is built from 13 residues. Trimming at V came to 7 bases and at J to 6 bases, leaving 8 bases not matched to a gene. Germline-derived CDR1 and CDR2 are MNHEY and SVGAGI. This CDR3 is CASTSTGSSEAFF. CDR3 DNA sequence: TGTGCCAGCACTTCGACAGGGTCCTCTGAAGCTTTCTTT.

The J gene is TRBJ2-1, the V gene TRBV12-5; the D gene is possibly TRBD1 (7 bases). Germline values: CDR1 LGHNT, CDR2 FRNRAP. V lost 4 bases to trimming and J lost 9 bases, with 13 bases between them. CDR3 length: 13 amino acids. CDR3: CASGYNRGGEQFF. CDR3 DNA: TGTGCTAGTGGTTATAACAGGGGAGGTGAGCAGTTCTTC.

With respect to this clone: No DNA is shown, since the ends of the CDR3 on it are uncertain; the CDR3 is the one TCRdb lists. The chain couples TRBV5-1 to TRBJ1-1; the table's D call of TRBD1 was not tested on the DNA. Germline assignment: CDR1 SGHRS and CDR2 YFSETQ. With termini counted, the CDR3 has 15 amino acids. CDR3 sequence: CASSFGPGRGTEAFF.

The chain employs TRBV7-9 and TRBJ2-2; 10 nucleotides agree with TRBD2. CDR3 length equals 15 residues. Germline loops: CDR1 SEHNR, CDR2 FQNEAQ (reference sequence). V lost 5 bases to trimming and J lost 5 bases; unmatched junction nucleotides: 5. The CDR3 is CASSGGTSVTGELFF. The CDR3 DNA sequence: TGTGCCAGCAGCGGAGGGACTAGCGTTACCGGGGAGCTGTTTTTT.

This chain connects TRBV13 to TRBJ2-1, with 10 bases lining up with TRBD2. CDR1 is PRHDT and CDR2 is FYEKMQ in the germline V gene (reference sequence). The V segment lost 3 bases and the J segment 9 bases; nucleotides outside the gene matches: 5. The CDR3 totals 14 residues. Here the CDR3 DNA reads TGTGCCAGCAGCTTTGTCCTAGCGGGAGTTGAGCAGTTCTTC. Protein sequence: CASSFVLAGVEQFF.

The chain has TRBV30 and TRBJ1-2, with D possibly matching TRBD1 (5 bases). Trimming cost V 3 bases and J 6 bases, with 11 bases left between them. Germline CDR1 reads GTSNPN; CDR2 reads SVGIG (reference sequence). The CDR3 spans 12 residues. Here the CDR3 DNA reads TGTGCCTGGAGACAGGTACAACATGGCTACACCTTC. This translates into CAWRQVQHGYTF.

The chain employs TRBV4-1 and TRBJ2-5, with TRBD2 matching over 8 bases. Germline loops: CDR1 MGHRA, CDR2 YSYEKL. After removal of 4 bases from V and 4 bases from J, the junction contained 11 bases not matched to a gene. The CDR3 contains 16 residues. In nucleotides, the CDR3 is TGCGCCAGCAGCCCCACTAGCGGATGGGCTGCAGAGACCCAGTACTTC. Amino acids: CASSPTSGWAAETQYF.

This chain links TRBV6-6 with TRBJ1-2; 9 positions match TRBD1. CDR1 and CDR2 (germline): MNHNY, SVGAGI (reference sequence). This CDR3 has 15 amino acids. Trimming at V came to 6 bases and at J to 1 base, leaving 6 bases not matched to a gene. As DNA, the CDR3 is TGTGCCAGCAGCCAGCTGGACAGGGGTAACTATGGCTACACCTTC. This codes for CASSQLDRGNYGYTF.

As regards this clone: Other DNA sequences within the sample encode an identical CDR3. The rearrangement links TRBV5-1 to TRBJ2-6; D call uncertain. The CDR3 runs to 13 residues. V lost 5 bases and J lost 4, with 7 bases in between. CDR1 is SGHRS, CDR2 YFSETQ, per germline. In DNA form, the CDR3 reads TGCGCCAGCAGAGAGTCCGGGGCCAACGTCCTGACTTTC. It specifies CASRESGANVLTF.

The chain couples TRBV5-4 to TRBJ1-2; 9 positions match TRBD1. The germline gives CDR1 SGHNT, CDR2 YYREEE (reference sequence). The junction had 12 bases not matched to a gene; V was cut back by 4 bases and J by 8 bases. The CDR3 is 15 residues long. The CDR3 loop reads CASSSPQQGAGGYTF. The CDR3 DNA is TGTGCCAGCAGCAGCCCGCAACAGGGGGCTGGAGGCTACACCTTC.

The chain carries TRBV5-1 and TRBJ2-1; a weak D match, TRBD1 (6 bases). Germline CDR1 SGHRS, CDR2 YFSETQ. This CDR3 comprises 18 residues. Trimming removed 4 bases from V and 0 bases from J, with 20 bases in between. CDR3 sequence: CASSVTITGQSSYNEQFF. Written as DNA, the CDR3 is TGCGCCAGCAGCGTGACTATTACAGGGCAAAGCTCCTACAATGAGCAGTTCTTC.